The 15 T cell receptor beta chains given below trace back to one sample, sequenced in a study of neurological immune-mediated disorders. TCRdb reanalysed the 5' RACE reads using MiXCR and keeps one entry per CDR3 protein. This table has about 58,000 distinct CDR3 sequences, about 3.2% appearing once. The specimen was PBMCs. All receptors come from a woman between 55 and 75 years old with multiple sclerosis.

This clonotype appeared many times. The J gene is TRBJ1-1, the V gene TRBV5-5, with D unresolved. Looked up from germline, CDR1 is SGHKS and CDR2 is YYEKEE (reference sequence). Between the trimmed V and J ends, which lost 3 bases and 7 bases, there was a span of 16 bases. This CDR3 is built from 14 residues. The CDR3 DNA sequence: TGTGCCAGCAGCTACCCGGAGAATCCGGTTGAAGCTTTCTTT. This sequence encodes CASSYPENPVEAFF.

The table lists this clonotype with many counts. The rearrangement joins TRBV12-3 or TRBV12-4 to TRBJ2-7, with 8 bases lining up with TRBD2. V was clipped by 4 bases and J by 6 bases; unmatched bases: 5. The CDR3 contains 13 residues. The CDR3 coding sequence is TGTGCCAGCAGTTCCGGGACTAGGGGCGAGCAGTACTTC. As protein: CASSSGTRGEQYF.

The table lists this clonotype with many counts. V usage is TRBV3-1 and J usage is TRBJ2-1, with 8 bases fitting TRBD1. The CDR3 length is 14 residues. The V gene end was trimmed by 3 bases and the J gene end by 5 bases; junction bases not matched to a gene: 3. Germline V gene data show CDR1 as LGHDT and CDR2 as YNNKEL (reference sequence). The CDR3 nucleotides are TGTGCCAGCAGCCAGACAGGGGCGCACAATGAGCAGTTCTTC. Its protein is CASSQTGAHNEQFF.

At least ten counts were recorded for this clonotype. The chain joins TRBV6-5 to TRBJ2-7, with TRBD1 identical over 7 bases. The V gene end was trimmed by 6 bases and the J gene end by 3 bases; junction bases not matched to a gene: 5. CDR3 length: 13 amino acids. In germline, CDR1 is MNHEY, CDR2 SVGAGI. The CDR3 loop reads CASRKHRGYEQYF. CDR3 nucleotide sequence: TGTGCCAGCAGGAAGCACAGGGGCTACGAGCAGTACTTC.

This clonotype was counted ten times or more. V and J are TRBV20-1 and TRBJ1-2; maybe TRBD1 (6 bases). The CDR3 contains 16 residues. Germline CDR1 reads DFQATT; CDR2 reads SNEGSKA (reference sequence). V was clipped by 5 bases and J by 2 bases, with 21 bases between them. For the CDR3, the DNA is TGCAGTGCTGAGGATTTTAGAGGGGGAGGGAACTATGGCTACACCTTC. This translates into CSAEDFRGGGNYGYTF.

This clonotype appeared many times. CDR3 amino acids: CASSPGRGLIQPQHF. CDR3 nucleotides: TGCGCCAGCAGTCCCGGCAGGGGGCTGATACAGCCCCAGCATTTT. V usage is TRBV4-1 and J usage is TRBJ1-5; 8 nucleotides align to TRBD1. Germline values: CDR1 MGHRA, CDR2 YSYEKL. CDR3 size: 15 residues. V lost 6 bases, J lost 7 bases, and 11 bases stayed unmatched.

The rearrangement links TRBV20-1 to TRBJ2-4; no clear D. CDR3 length: 12 amino acids. Germline V gives CDR1 DFQATT, CDR2 SNEGSKA (reference sequence). The CDR3: CCDPDVLNIQYF. CDR3 nucleotide sequence: TGCTGTGATCCGGATGTGTTAAACATTCAGTACTTC.

This clonotype was seen ten or more times. The V gene is TRBV6-6, the J gene TRBJ1-1; 8 bases line up with TRBD1. CDR1 MNHNY and CDR2 SVGAGI come from the germline V gene (reference sequence). Trimming cost V 7 bases and J 11 bases; bases outside gene matches: 9. The length of the CDR3 is 12 residues. CDR3 DNA: TGTGCCAGCACCAAACAGGGGGTTGAGGCTTTCTTT. Its protein is CASTKQGVEAFF.

The table lists this clonotype with many counts. The chain carries TRBV20-1 and TRBJ2-3; TRBD1 is a possible D gene (5 bases). This CDR3 region has 15 residues. V dropped 5 bases and J dropped 0 bases, with 15 bases sitting between them. Per germline, CDR1 DFQATT and CDR2 SNEGSKA (reference sequence). CDR3 protein: CSAQQETSSTDTQYF. The DNA for the CDR3 is TGCAGTGCTCAACAGGAGACGTCTAGCACAGATACGCAGTATTTT.

This clonotype showed up many times. The chain combines TRBV5-1 with TRBJ2-1; D is undetermined. CDR1 and CDR2 (germline): SGHRS, YFSETQ. CDR3 length: 11 residues. The V and J ends lost 3 bases and 7 bases respectively, with 5 bases between them. As DNA, the CDR3 is TGCGCCAGCAGCTCCAAGAATGAGCAGTTCTTC. Its translation is CASSSKNEQFF.

This clonotype was observed at least ten times. This CDR3 is CASSLGSSSSTDTQYF. The CDR3 DNA sequence: TGCGCCAGCAGCTTGGGCTCGTCCTCTAGCACAGATACGCAGTATTTT. V gene TRBV5-1 combines with J gene TRBJ2-3, with no clear D. The CDR3 is 16 residues long. CDR1 and CDR2 (germline): SGHRS, YFSETQ. The germline V and J ends were trimmed by 0 bases and 0 bases, with 11 bases remaining between them. The variable domain in full, completed from reference TRBV5-1 and TRBJ2-3, reads KAGVTQTPRYLIKTRGQQVTLSCSPISGHRSVSWYQQTPGQGLQFLFEYFSETQRNKGNFPGRFSGRQFSNSRSEMNVSTLELGDSALYLCASSLGSSSSTDTQYFGPGTRLTVL.

This clonotype was picked up many times. This chain uses TRBV7-2 with TRBJ2-7; possibly TRBD1 for D (6 bases). Germline values: CDR1 SGHTA, CDR2 FQGNSA. V lost 5 bases, J lost 5 bases, and 16 bases lay in between. This CDR3 has 14 amino acids. As DNA, the CDR3 is TGTGCCAGCAGCCGTAACAGGGCAATCAACGAGCAGTACTTC. Protein sequence: CASSRNRAINEQYF. The full variable domain, completed using reference TRBV7-2 and TRBJ2-7, is GAGVSQSPSNKVTEKGKDVELRCDPISGHTALYWYRQSLGQGLEFLIYFQGNSAPDKSGLPSDRFSAERTGGSVSTLTIQRTQQEDSAVYLCASSRNRAINEQYFGPGTRLTVT.

In its sample, this clonotype was seen many times. The V and J genes are TRBV27 and TRBJ1-4; 9 bases match TRBD1. Germline V gene lookup returns CDR1 MNHEY and CDR2 SMNVEV (reference sequence). V lost 2 bases and J lost 8; bases outside the gene matches: 6. This CDR3 spans 15 amino acids. The CDR3 loop reads CASSLHRGRTEKLFF. Written as DNA, the CDR3 is TGTGCCAGCAGTTTACACAGGGGGCGTACCGAAAAACTGTTTTTT.

This clonotype was recorded at least ten times. The V gene is TRBV5-1, the J gene TRBJ2-7; TRBD2 is a possible D gene (5 bases). The CDR3 is made up of 15 amino acids. CDR1 is SGHRS, CDR2 YFSETQ, per germline. Trimming took off 4 bases at V and 0 bases at J, with 14 bases between the two ends. In DNA form, the CDR3 reads TGCGCCAGCAGCCGAGCATTGGGGAGCTCCTACGAGCAGTACTTC. Translation gives CASSRALGSSYEQYF.

This clonotype was counted at least ten times. The chain couples TRBV10-3 to TRBJ1-1; the D gene is possibly TRBD1 (5 bases). The CDR3 loop spans 14 amino acids. The V end lost 0 bases, the J end lost 7 bases, and 12 bases lay between the germline ends. Per the germline V gene, CDR1 is ENHRY and CDR2 is SYGVKD. The CDR3 region is CAISESGQGGEAFF. Here the CDR3 DNA reads TGTGCCATCAGTGAGTCGGGGCAGGGAGGTGAAGCTTTCTTT.